This TCR beta chain derives from a study of glioma-infiltrating T cells after dendritic cell vaccination. Trimming cost V 4 bases and J 2 bases; bases outside gene matches: 7. Germline CDR1 reads SGHDT; CDR2 reads YYEEEE. This CDR3 has 17 residues. Here immunoSEQ multiplex PCR was the method, and the copy in TCRdb shows in-frame clones only, minus some. This repertoire shows 95,000 or so clones, approximately 87% found once; its top ten account for around 2.9%. This clone was seen a few times. The sequencing used blood, collected before dendritic cell vaccination. This TCR came from a human donor with glioblastoma. The chain combines TRBV5-6 with TRBJ2-3, with 13 bases identical to TRBD2. The CDR3 region is CASSPRLAGGPTDTQYF. The CDR3 nucleotides are TGTGCCAGCAGCCCCAGACTAGCGGGAGGACCCACAGATACGCAGTATTTT.